This T cell receptor beta chain comes out of a study of blood T cell repertoires in COVID-19. The CDR3 length is 17 residues. V gave up 5 bases and J gave up 8 bases; unmatched junction bases: 17. Germline-derived CDR1 and CDR2 are SGHAT and FQNNGV. This table comes from immunoSEQ multiplex PCR, and its TCRdb copy is limited to in-frame clones, with some not included. The sample consists of about 150,000 clones, 91% of them appearing once. The chain is built from TRBV11-2 and TRBJ2-1; 8 bases align to TRBD2. The sample consisted of peripheral blood. This TCR came from a man aged 50 to 59 with acute or convalescent COVID-19. The DNA for the CDR3 is TGTGCCAGCAGCCGAGCTCGTGCCGGGGGGGTTTTCGATGAGCAGTTCTTC. Amino acid sequence: CASSRARAGGVFDEQFF.